This T cell receptor beta chain was identified during a study of cytomegalovirus exposure and HLA in healthy donors. Study-level findings and limits: Listed as cytomegalovirus-associated were 150 or so TCR beta chains. Confirmation in vitro established that three CMV-associated chains were specific for CMV antigens. The only immune exposure information that was available was CMV serostatus. DRB1 had the most TCR associations and HLA-C the fewest, a later analysis found, with rates varying by HLA locus.

About this clone: Its antigen remains unknown.

This CDR3 is 15 amino acids long. Researchers ran the PCR with 60 Vbeta and 13 Jbeta primers. Profiled with immunoSEQ multiplex PCR; TCRdb holds only in-frame clones, not every one. The top ten hold 0.95% to 1.5% of the sample, which has some 99,000 clones, about two thirds seen once. Material: PBMCs. The chain has TRBV21-1 and TRBJ1-3. TRBV21-1 is designated a pseudogene. The receptor's source is a female donor in good health and CMV-seronegative. The CDR3 spells CASSKAASSGNTIYF. The DNA of the CDR3 is TGTGCCAGCAGCAAAGCAGCAAGCTCTGGAAACACCATATATTTT.